The 27 T cell receptor beta chains below all came from one sample that was sequenced in a study of blood T cells in healthy people across ages. Alongside a J-beta primer mix, a sample-barcoded 5' primer served in a second PCR lasting roughly 7 to 11 cycles. Via MiXCR, TCRdb re-called the 5' RACE reads, giving one row per CDR3 protein. The sample has hundreds of thousands of distinct CDR3 sequences, around 28% seen once. The sample consisted of blood. The receptors were sampled from a woman of 80 years or more in good health.

This clonotype was seen ten or more times. This chain joins TRBV28 and TRBJ2-7, with 7 bases matching TRBD2. Per germline, CDR1 MDHEN and CDR2 SYDVKM. The V gene end was trimmed by 4 bases and the J gene end by 9 bases; junction bases not matched to a gene: 12. The CDR3 sequence is 14 residues long. CDR3 sequence: CASSSFGLVSLQYF. In DNA, the CDR3 is TGTGCCAGCAGTTCCTTCGGACTAGTTTCGTTGCAGTACTTC. Filled out from reference TRBV28 and TRBJ2-7, the complete variable domain reads DVKVTQSSRYLVKRTGEKVFLECVQDMDHENMFWYRQDPGLGLRLIYFSYDVKMKEKGDIPEGYSVSREKKERFSLILESASTNQTSMYLCASSSFGLVSLQYFGPGTRLTVT.

This clonotype came up a few times. The chain links TRBV20-1 to TRBJ1-1, with 8 bases matching TRBD1. CDR1 and CDR2 from the germline V gene are DFQATT and SNEGSKA (reference sequence). CDR3 length: 13 amino acids. Trimming removed 4 bases from V and 4 bases from J; junction bases left unmatched: 5. The CDR3: CSAKAGGSTEAFF. The CDR3 DNA follows: TGCAGTGCTAAGGCAGGGGGCAGCACTGAAGCTTTCTTT.

A word on this clonotype: This may stem from a read error, because a much larger clone lies one nucleotide away. J is TRBJ2-6 and V is TRBV14; D gene unclear. The germline gives CDR1 SGHDN, CDR2 FVKESK. This CDR3 comprises 17 residues. The CDR3: CTSSQDSLLSGANVLTF. CDR3 coding DNA: TGTACCAGCAGCCAAGATAGTCTCCTCTCTGGGGCCAACGTCCTGACTTTC.

The chain is built from TRBV6-1 and TRBJ2-7; 8 bases fit TRBD2. V dropped 2 bases and J dropped 3; count of bases not matched to a gene: 15. CDR1 is MNHNS, CDR2 SASEGT, per germline. This CDR3 comprises 18 residues. The CDR3 loop reads CASSEPPWERGPFYEQYF. The CDR3 coding sequence is TGTGCCAGCAGTGAACCCCCCTGGGAGCGGGGGCCCTTCTACGAGCAGTACTTC.

This clonotype was recorded a few times. V usage is TRBV4-3 and J usage is TRBJ1-1, with 7 bases aligning to TRBD1. This CDR3 is 15 amino acids long. Germline lookup yields CDR1 LGHNA and CDR2 YSLEER. J gave up 5 bases and V 0 bases, and 6 bases lay outside the gene matches. This chain's CDR3 is CASSQDRDSLTEAFF. The CDR3 DNA follows: TGCGCCAGCAGCCAAGATCGGGACAGTCTTACTGAAGCTTTCTTT.

This clonotype was counted a few times. The rearrangement links TRBV6-1 to TRBJ2-7; 12 bases map to TRBD2. The germline V gene encodes CDR1 MNHNS and CDR2 SASEGT. This CDR3 is built from 14 residues. The V and J ends lost 7 bases and 3 bases, in that order; junction bases with no gene match: 4. CDR3: CASTGLAGSYEQYF. In DNA form, the CDR3 reads TGTGCCAGCACAGGACTAGCGGGGAGCTACGAGCAGTACTTC.

About this clonotype: One end of the junction is discordant with germline, which a read error may explain. The genes are TRBV12-3 or TRBV12-4 and TRBJ2-5; tentative D call: TRBD1 (7 bases). The CDR3 contains 16 residues. This chain's CDR3 is CACSPRQGGNYNEQYF. The CDR3 nucleotides are TGTGCCTGCAGCCCTCGACAGGGCGGGAACTACAATGAACAGTACTTC.

On this clonotype: This may come from a read error, since a much larger clone is one base off. J is TRBJ2-1 and V is TRBV7-9; 9 nucleotides match TRBD1. The CDR3 consists of 17 residues. The germline V gene encodes CDR1 SEHNR and CDR2 FQNEAQ (reference sequence). CDR3 bases: TGTGCCAGCAGCCCCCAAGGACAGGGGAGCTCCTGCAATGAGCAGTTCTTC. Its protein is CASSPQGQGSSCNEQFF. Full variable domain (remainder filled in from reference TRBV7-9 and TRBJ2-1): DTGVSQNPRHKITKRGQNVTFRCDPISEHNRLYWYRQTLGQGPEFLTYFQNEAQLEKSRLLSDRFSAERPKGSFSTLEIQRTEQGDSAMYLCASSPQGQGSSCNEQFFGPGTRLTVL.

In its sample, this clonotype was seen many times. The rearrangement uses TRBV2 and TRBJ2-1; TRBD1 matches 8 bases. This CDR3 is built from 16 residues. V trimming: 1 base; J trimming: 2 bases; junction bases outside the gene matches: 4. Germline assignment: CDR1 SNHLY and CDR2 FYNNEI. The CDR3 DNA reads as TGTGCCAGCAGTGAAGGTCAGGGGGCGGCCTACAATGAGCAGTTCTTC. It is translated as CASSEGQGAAYNEQFF.

There are a few counts of this clonotype. This chain joins TRBV6-5 and TRBJ1-1; perhaps TRBD1 as D (5 bases). V was shortened by 5 bases and J by 4 bases, with 14 bases between the two germline ends. CDR3 length: 14 amino acids. From germline, CDR1 is MNHEY and CDR2 SVGAGI. CDR3 sequence reads: CASSTRVEFTEAFF. The CDR3 DNA sequence: TGTGCCAGCAGTACCAGGGTTGAGTTCACTGAAGCTTTCTTT.

The table lists this clonotype with a few counts. The CDR3 nucleotides are TGTGCCAGCACGGACAGGGGAAACTATGGCTACACCTTC. This translates into CASTDRGNYGYTF. This chain uses TRBV6-1 with TRBJ1-2; 9 nucleotides align to TRBD1. The CDR3 consists of 13 residues. Trimming cost V 7 bases and J 2 bases; bases outside gene matches: 2. Germline CDR1 MNHNS, CDR2 SASEGT.

The table lists this clonotype with many counts. The genes are TRBV24-1 and TRBJ2-7; TRBD1 might be the D (6 bases). Germline-derived CDR1 and CDR2 are KGHDR and SFDVKD. Trimming stripped 2 bases from V and 6 bases from J, with 19 bases between. The CDR3 is made up of 16 amino acids. This chain's CDR3 is CATSDSTGYRSGEQYF. As DNA, the CDR3 is TGTGCCACCAGTGATTCAACAGGGTACCGGTCGGGCGAGCAGTACTTC.

V and J are TRBV5-1 and TRBJ2-5; D is perhaps TRBD1 (6 bases). CDR3 length equals 14 residues. Germline CDR1 and CDR2: SGHRS and YFSETQ. V gave up 3 bases and J gave up 5 bases, with 14 bases separating them. Here the CDR3 reads CASSYTDRRETQYF. The DNA for the CDR3 is TGCGCCAGCAGCTACACCGACAGGCGGGAGACCCAGTACTTC.

The DNA of the CDR3 is TGTGCCAGCAGCCAAAAGTCACCATGGGAGACCCAGTACTTC. Its protein is CASSQKSPWETQYF. The rearrangement uses TRBV5-8 and TRBJ2-5; D is ambiguous. Germline assignment: CDR1 SGHTS and CDR2 YDEGEE. V shed 4 bases and J shed 5 bases, with 15 bases lying between them. The CDR3 is 14 residues long.

This clonotype was recorded a few times. The chain uses TRBV3-1 and TRBJ2-5, with a possible D match to TRBD2 (6 bases). From germline, CDR1 is LGHDT and CDR2 YNNKEL (reference sequence). V gave up 0 bases and J gave up 5 bases, with 16 bases separating them. The CDR3 consists of 16 residues. The CDR3 spells CASSQEMGGAWETQYF. The CDR3 DNA sequence: TGTGCCAGCAGCCAAGAAATGGGCGGGGCGTGGGAGACCCAGTACTTC.

The V and J genes are TRBV5-4 and TRBJ1-1, with D uncertain. Germline values: CDR1 SGHNT, CDR2 YYREEE (reference sequence). V was shortened by 3 bases and J by 4 bases, with 13 bases between the two germline ends. CDR3 length equals 14 residues. The CDR3 region is CASSSKGGFTEAFF. Written as DNA, the CDR3 is TGTGCCAGCAGCTCTAAGGGCGGGTTCACTGAAGCTTTCTTT.

At least ten counts were recorded for this clonotype. The CDR3 bases are TGTGCCTGGAGTGTTGGGTACCAAGAGACCCAGTACTTC. As protein: CAWSVGYQETQYF. The chain recombines TRBV30 with TRBJ2-5; no clear D. Deletions cut 0 bases from V and 0 bases from J, with 5 bases between. The CDR3 is 13 amino acids. Germline values: CDR1 GTSNPN, CDR2 SVGIG (reference sequence).

The chain couples TRBV7-2 to TRBJ1-5; 8 nucleotides line up with TRBD1. The CDR3 sequence is 12 residues long. The junction had 3 bases not matched to a gene; V was cut back by 5 bases and J by 9 bases. Germline CDR1 reads SGHTA; CDR2 reads FQGNSA. In nucleotides, the CDR3 is TGTGCCAGCAGCCACAGGGGGGGGCCCCAGCATTTT. Translated: CASSHRGGPQHF.

The chain joins TRBV21-1 to TRBJ2-7; TRBD1 was called by the table and not checked on the DNA. TRBV21-1 is annotated as a pseudogene. The CDR3 runs 16 residues. CDR3 nucleotides: TGTGCCAGCACCACCGGGGGGACAGGGCCAACCTACGAGCAGTACTTC. Its protein is CASTTGGTGPTYEQYF.

With regard to this clonotype: Possible read error: a much larger clone is one base away. V gene TRBV20-1 combines with J gene TRBJ2-7, with a weak D call TRBD2 (5 bases). The end of the DNA aligns better with TRBJ2-5, so the J call may be wrong. The CDR3 runs 14 residues. Per germline, CDR1 DFQATT and CDR2 SNEGSKA (reference sequence). CDR3 DNA: TGCAGTGCTAGAAGAGGGAGCGCCCAAGAGACCCAGTACTTC. This codes for CSARRGSAQETQYF.

As concerns this clonotype: A much larger clone sits a single nucleotide away, making a read error possible. This chain connects TRBV12-3 or TRBV12-4 to TRBJ2-5; D not resolved. V lost 3 bases and J lost 11, with 19 bases in between. The CDR3 sequence is 14 residues long. The CDR3 coding sequence is TGTGCCAGCAGTTTCGAGCTGGGTTCAGGTGAGCAGTACTTC. It translates to CASSFELGSGEQYF.

The chain is built from TRBV28 and TRBJ1-6; 9 nucleotides match TRBD1. Unmatched junction bases numbered 10, after V lost 6 bases and J lost 1 base. Germline-derived CDR1 and CDR2 are MDHEN and SYDVKM. This CDR3 region has 18 residues. CDR3 loop: CASRPRDREGSYNSPLHF. The CDR3 nucleotides are TGTGCCAGCAGACCCCGGGACAGGGAGGGATCCTATAATTCACCCCTCCACTTT.

This clonotype was counted many times. This chain's CDR3 is CASSHLQRSPKETQYF. CDR3 DNA sequence: TGTGCCAGCAGCCATCTCCAGCGGAGTCCTAAAGAGACCCAGTACTTC. J is TRBJ2-5 and V is TRBV7-2; perhaps TRBD2 as D (5 bases). V dropped 5 bases and J dropped 3 bases, with 19 bases sitting between them. CDR3 length: 16 amino acids. Per germline, CDR1 SGHTA and CDR2 FQGNSA.

The DNA for the CDR3 is TGTGCCAGCAGTCCTCCTAGCGTACCCTACGAGCAGTTCTTC. Amino acid sequence: CASSPPSVPYEQFF. The chain is built from TRBV7-2 and TRBJ2-1; possibly TRBD2 for D (6 bases). The V end lost 6 bases, the J end lost 10 bases, and 19 bases lay between the germline ends. The CDR3 runs to 14 residues. Germline CDR1 reads SGHTA; CDR2 reads FQGNSA.

This clonotype came up a few times. This chain connects TRBV6-1 to TRBJ1-4; D not certain. This CDR3 is built from 15 residues. The germline gives CDR1 MNHNS, CDR2 SASEGT. V was trimmed by 10 bases and J by 4 bases, leaving 19 bases between them. This CDR3 reads CATVKDGNGNEKLFF. The CDR3 DNA follows: TGTGCCACAGTAAAGGACGGAAACGGTAATGAAAAACTGTTTTTT.

This clonotype has at least ten counts. The chain has TRBV7-9 and TRBJ2-7; 7 nucleotides line up with TRBD2. The V gene end was trimmed by 6 bases and the J gene end by 7 bases; junction bases not matched to a gene: 6. The CDR3 length is 12 residues. Germline V lookup: CDR1 SEHNR, CDR2 FQNEAQ (reference sequence). CDR3 sequence (DNA): TGTGCCAGCAGTCGGACTAGTGGTGAGCAGTACTTC. The encoded protein is CASSRTSGEQYF.

The chain uses TRBV5-1 and TRBJ2-5, with 8 bases fitting TRBD1. The junction had 18 bases not matched to a gene; V was cut back by 2 bases and J by 3 bases. Per germline, CDR1 SGHRS and CDR2 YFSETQ. CDR3 length: 19 residues. The CDR3 reads CASSFSDRAVMADKETQYF. Here the CDR3 DNA reads TGCGCCAGCAGCTTCTCGGACAGGGCCGTAATGGCGGATAAAGAGACCCAGTACTTC.